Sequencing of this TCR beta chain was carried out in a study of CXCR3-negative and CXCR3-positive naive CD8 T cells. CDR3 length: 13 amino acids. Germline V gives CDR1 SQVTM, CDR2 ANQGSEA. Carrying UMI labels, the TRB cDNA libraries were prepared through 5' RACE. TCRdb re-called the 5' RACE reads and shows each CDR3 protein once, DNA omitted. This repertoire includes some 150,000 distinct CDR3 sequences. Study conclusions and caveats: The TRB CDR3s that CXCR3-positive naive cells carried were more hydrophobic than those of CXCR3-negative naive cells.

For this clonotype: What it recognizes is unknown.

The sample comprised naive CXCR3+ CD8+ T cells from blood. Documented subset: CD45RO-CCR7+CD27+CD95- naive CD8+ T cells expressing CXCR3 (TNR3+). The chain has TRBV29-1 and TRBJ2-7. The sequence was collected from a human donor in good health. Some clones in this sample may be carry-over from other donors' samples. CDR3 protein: CSVEDGRSYEQYF.